This T cell receptor (beta chain) is drawn from a study of T cells in Graves' hyperthyroidism and ophthalmopathy. Trimming took off 3 bases at V and 11 bases at J, with 13 bases between the two ends. This CDR3 is 12 amino acids long. Per the germline V gene, CDR1 is MDHEN and CDR2 is SYDVKM. Template material for amplifying TCR beta CDR3 regions consisted of RNA transcripts. First-round RT-PCR of the TCR CDR3 relied on the HTBI primer set. TCRdb re-called the multiplex PCR reads with MiXCR, one entry per CDR3 protein. The sample holds hundreds of thousands of distinct CDR3 sequences; about 17% are singletons and the top ten take around 4%. Stable Graves' hyperthyroidism meant no ophthalmopathy progression within 18 months. Uncontrolled infection, other autoimmune disease, pregnancy or lactation disqualified patients from enrolment.

The source material was blood. The chain employs TRBV28 and TRBJ1-1; D may be TRBD1 (6 bases). This TCR was recovered from a woman aged 25 to 39 with Graves' hyperthyroidism. CDR3 in DNA: TGTGCCAGCAGTTTTCAAGGGACATGGGCTTTCTTT. Translating gives CASSFQGTWAFF.